Following are 10 T cell receptor beta chains from one sample sequenced in a study of cytomegalovirus exposure and HLA in healthy donors. Sequencing used immunoSEQ multiplex PCR; TCRdb keeps in-frame clones, though not all of them. The data hold 150,000 to 200,000 clones, with about 80% observed a single time. The specimen was PBMCs. The source is a man between 18 and 29 years old in good health and CMV-seropositive.

The rearrangement joins TRBV5-1 to TRBJ2-7; D is perhaps TRBD2 (6 bases). Trimming left V 1 base short and J 2 bases short, with 13 bases between. This CDR3 region has 15 residues. Germline V gives CDR1 SGHRS, CDR2 YFSETQ. The CDR3 loop is CASSLTGSLTYEQYF. In DNA, the CDR3 is TGCGCCAGCAGCTTGACCGGGAGCCTCACCTACGAGCAGTACTTC.

The chain joins TRBV11-2 to TRBJ2-5; TRBD2 aligns across 10 bases. Losses at the gene ends were 5 bases for V and 4 bases for J; bases not matched to a gene: 10. The V gene's germline CDR1 is SGHAT and CDR2 FQNNGV. The CDR3 totals 16 residues. CDR3 sequence: CASSPHGLAGVETQYF. The CDR3 nucleotides read TGTGCCAGCAGCCCTCACGGGCTAGCGGGAGTAGAGACCCAGTACTTC.

The V gene is TRBV4-1, the J gene TRBJ2-3, with 8 bases fitting TRBD2. Unmatched junction bases numbered 17, after V lost 4 bases and J lost 5 bases. There are 18 residues in the CDR3. Germline CDR1 is MGHRA and CDR2 is YSYEKL. The CDR3 loop is CASSPGLVLTSSKDTQYF. The CDR3 coding sequence is TGCGCCAGCAGCCCGGGACTAGTCCTTACTTCTTCAAAAGATACGCAGTATTTT.

The V and J genes are TRBV7-2 and TRBJ1-2, with unresolved D. The germline CDR1 and CDR2 sequences are SGHTA and FQGNSA. Trimming took 5 bases from V and 3 from J, leaving 16 bases between them. This CDR3 is 15 amino acids long. The CDR3 here is CASSHVKGRDYGYTF. The DNA for the CDR3 is TGTGCCAGCAGCCACGTTAAAGGGAGGGACTATGGCTACACCTTC. The variable domain in full, completed from reference TRBV7-2 and TRBJ1-2, reads GAGVSQSPSNKVTEKGKDVELRCDPISGHTALYWYRQSLGQGLEFLIYFQGNSAPDKSGLPSDRFSAERTGGSVSTLTIQRTQQEDSAVYLCASSHVKGRDYGYTFGSGTRLTVV.

The chain recombines TRBV29-1 with TRBJ1-2; TRBD1 agrees at 9 bases. V lost 5 bases to trimming and J lost 6 bases; unmatched junction nucleotides: 7. This CDR3 region has 13 residues. Germline V lookup: CDR1 SQVTM, CDR2 ANQGSEA. The CDR3 bases are TGCAGCGTTAGGACAGGGGATTATGATGGCTACACCTTC. Translated, it gives CSVRTGDYDGYTF.

CDR3 sequence: CSVLQGGNSGNTIYF. Written as DNA, the CDR3 is TGCAGCGTCCTACAGGGAGGGAACTCTGGAAACACCATATATTTT. The chain recombines TRBV29-1 with TRBJ1-3; a possible D gene is TRBD1 (6 bases). V lost 6 bases to trimming and J lost 0 bases, with 15 bases between them. This CDR3 has 15 amino acids. Germline CDR1 is SQVTM and CDR2 is ANQGSEA.

The chain combines TRBV9 with TRBJ2-1; TRBD2 matches at 11 bases. Losses at the gene ends were 0 bases for V and 8 bases for J; bases not matched to a gene: 1. Germline CDR1 and CDR2: SGDLS and YYNGEE. This CDR3 has 14 amino acids. CDR3 residues: CASSVELAGDEQFF. The CDR3 DNA is TGTGCCAGCAGCGTAGAACTAGCGGGGGATGAGCAGTTCTTC.

This chain links TRBV30 with TRBJ2-1; 13 nucleotides align to TRBD2. The germline V gene has CDR1 GTSNPN and CDR2 SVGIG (reference sequence). V lost 4 bases and J lost 8; bases outside the gene matches: 8. There are 15 residues in the CDR3. The CDR3 DNA follows: TGTGCCTGGACCCTCGGACTAGCGGGAGTCTATGAGCAGTTCTTC. Its translation is CAWTLGLAGVYEQFF. Drawing the rest from reference TRBV30 and TRBJ2-1, the complete variable domain is SQTIHQWPATLVQPVGSPLSLECTVEGTSNPNLYWYRQAAGRGLQLLFYSVGIGQISSEVPQNLSASRPQDRQFILSSKKLLLSDSGFYLCAWTLGLAGVYEQFFGPGTRLTVL.

The chain carries TRBV4-3 and TRBJ2-3; TRBD2 might be the D (6 bases). Trimming left V 3 bases short and J 5 bases short, with 21 bases between. The CDR3 runs 17 residues. From germline, CDR1 is LGHNA and CDR2 YSLEER. CDR3 DNA: TGCGCCAGCAGCCAGGTTACAGGACGCTTGGGGGGAGATACGCAGTATTTT. This translates into CASSQVTGRLGGDTQYF.

V gene TRBV28 combines with J gene TRBJ1-2; tentatively, D is TRBD1 (6 bases). The germline gives CDR1 MDHEN, CDR2 SYDVKM. The V end was cut by 3 bases, the J end by 4 bases, with 12 bases between. The CDR3 is made up of 14 amino acids. CDR3 coding DNA: TGTGCCAGCAGTTTGGGGGGGGGCGTCTATGGCTACACCTTC. Its protein is CASSLGGGVYGYTF.